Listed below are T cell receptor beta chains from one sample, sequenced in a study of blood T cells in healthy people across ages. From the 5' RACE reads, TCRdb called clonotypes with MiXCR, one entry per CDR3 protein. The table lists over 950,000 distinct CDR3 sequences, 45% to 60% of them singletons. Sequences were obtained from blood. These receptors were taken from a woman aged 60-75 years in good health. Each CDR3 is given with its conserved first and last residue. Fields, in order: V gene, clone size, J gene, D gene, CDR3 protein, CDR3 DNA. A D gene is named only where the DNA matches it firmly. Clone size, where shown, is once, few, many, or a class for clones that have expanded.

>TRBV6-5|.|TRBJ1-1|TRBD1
CASREQGAQTEAFF
TGTGCCAGCAGGGAACAGGGGGCGCAGACTGAAGCTTTCTTT
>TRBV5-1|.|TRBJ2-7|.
CASSSGFNRASSYERYF
TGCGCCAGCAGCTCAGGTTTCAACAGGGCCTCCTCCTACGAGCGGTACTTC
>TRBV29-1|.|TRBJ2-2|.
CSVEKIQTASPTGELFF
TGCAGCGTTGAGAAGATTCAGACAGCCTCACCGACCGGGGAGCTGTTTTTT
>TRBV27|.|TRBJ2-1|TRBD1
CASSLSGTGGAFLNEQFF
TGTGCCAGCAGTTTATCCGGGACAGGGGGCGCGTTTTTGAATGAGCAGTTCTTC
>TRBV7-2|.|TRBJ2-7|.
CASSLSVAEGYEQYF
TGTGCCAGCAGCCTGAGTGTTGCGGAAGGCTACGAGCAGTACTTC
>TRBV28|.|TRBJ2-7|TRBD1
CASSFRDRVSYEQYF
TGTGCCAGCAGTTTCCGGGACAGAGTCTCCTACGAGCAGTACTTC
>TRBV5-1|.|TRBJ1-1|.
CASTERPSEHTEAFF
TGCGCCAGCACCGAACGGCCCTCTGAACACACTGAAGCTTTCTTT
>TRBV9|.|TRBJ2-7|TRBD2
CASSALGVEAGEQYF
TGTGCCAGCAGCGCCCTGGGGGTTGAAGCGGGAGAGCAGTACTTC
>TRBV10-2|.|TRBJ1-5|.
CASTPAGETQPQHF
TGCGCCAGCACCCCCGCGGGGGAAACGCAGCCCCAGCATTTT
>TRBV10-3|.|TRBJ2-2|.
CAITLGGARDTGELFF
TGTGCCATCACCCTGGGGGGGGCCCGCGACACCGGGGAGCTGTTTTTT
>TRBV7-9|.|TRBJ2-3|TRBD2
CASSLGPSGSTDTQYF
TGTGCCAGCAGCTTAGGACCTAGCGGGAGCACAGATACGCAGTATTTT
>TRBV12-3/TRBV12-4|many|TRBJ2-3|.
CASSLEGQVTDTQYF
TGTGCCAGCAGCCTGGAGGGCCAGGTCACAGATACGCAGTATTTT
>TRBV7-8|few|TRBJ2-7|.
CASRAVNFDEQYF
TGTGCCAGCAGGGCTGTGAATTTCGACGAGCAGTACTTC
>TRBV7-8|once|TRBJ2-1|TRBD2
CASSSRPGGSGSSYNEQFF
TGTGCCAGCAGCTCCCGACCGGGGGGTAGCGGGTCCTCCTACAATGAGCAGTTCTTC
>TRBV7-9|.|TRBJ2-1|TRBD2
CASSPTTSGSYNEQFF
TGTGCCAGCAGCCCCACCACTAGCGGGAGTTACAATGAGCAGTTCTTC
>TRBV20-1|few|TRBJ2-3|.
CSARDLSDTQYF
TGCAGTGCTAGAGATCTGTCAGATACGCAGTATTTT
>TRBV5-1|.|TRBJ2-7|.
CASSAHLRDYEQYF
TGCGCCAGCAGCGCTCACCTACGGGACTACGAGCAGTACTTC
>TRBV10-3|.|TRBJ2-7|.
CAISDAPPEPYEQYF
TGTGCCATCAGTGACGCCCCCCCAGAGCCCTACGAGCAGTACTTC
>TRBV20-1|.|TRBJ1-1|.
CSAPAGTNTEAFF
TGCAGTGCCCCTGCCGGAACGAACACTGAAGCTTTCTTT
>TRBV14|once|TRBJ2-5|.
CASSRDGGLVRETQYF
TGTGCCAGCAGCCGAGACGGGGGGCTAGTGCGAGAGACCCAGTACTTC